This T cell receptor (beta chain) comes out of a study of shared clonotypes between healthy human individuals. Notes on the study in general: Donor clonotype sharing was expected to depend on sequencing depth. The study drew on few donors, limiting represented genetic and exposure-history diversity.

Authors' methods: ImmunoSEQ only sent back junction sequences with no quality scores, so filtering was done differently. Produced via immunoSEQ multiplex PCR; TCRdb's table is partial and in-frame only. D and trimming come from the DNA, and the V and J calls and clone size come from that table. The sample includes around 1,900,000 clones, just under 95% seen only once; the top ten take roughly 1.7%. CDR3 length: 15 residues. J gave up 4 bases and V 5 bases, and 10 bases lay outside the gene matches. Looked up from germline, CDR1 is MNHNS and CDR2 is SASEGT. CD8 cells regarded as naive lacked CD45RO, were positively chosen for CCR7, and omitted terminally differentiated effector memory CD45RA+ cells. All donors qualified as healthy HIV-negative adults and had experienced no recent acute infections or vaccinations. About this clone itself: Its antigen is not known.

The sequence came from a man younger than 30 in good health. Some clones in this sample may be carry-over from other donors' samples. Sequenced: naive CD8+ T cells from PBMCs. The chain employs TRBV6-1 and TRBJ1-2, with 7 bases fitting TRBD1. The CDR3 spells CASSPPLTGAYGYTF. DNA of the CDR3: TGTGCCAGCAGTCCCCCACTAACAGGGGCCTATGGCTACACCTTC.